This TCR beta chain emerged from a study of blood T cell repertoires in COVID-19. Study information: From the United States, Italy and Spain came samples of acute and convalescent COVID-19. PBMCs, B-cell-depleted T cells, or T cells were the source of the cDNA or gDNA that made up the material.

Seattle participants joined during active infection and were tracked over time. Original methodology: Estimation of nucleated cell counts was performed using reference gene primer amplification. Libraries were prepared by immunoSEQ multiplex PCR; TCRdb keeps only in-frame clonotypes and omits some of them. V and J calls and clone size are given by that table; D and trimming were obtained from the DNA. The sample has about 290,000 clones, roughly 86% seen once. The TCR sequence derives from a woman in her 30s with COVID-19, enrolled during active disease. The sequencing sample was made of peripheral blood.

CDR3 DNA: TGTGCCAGCAGTTACTCGATCGGGGGGTCCTACGAGCAGTACTTC. It encodes CASSYSIGGSYEQYF. The rearrangement links TRBV6-5 to TRBJ2-7; 7 bases line up with TRBD2. CDR3 length: 15 amino acids. Germline-derived CDR1 and CDR2 are MNHEY and SVGAGI. V was pared by 0 bases and J by 1 base, with 3 bases of the junction left unmatched.